The clone carrying this T cell receptor (beta chain) has just one count. The germline V gene has CDR1 MDHEN and CDR2 SYDVKM. Losses at the gene ends were 5 bases for V and 1 base for J; bases not matched to a gene: 7. The CDR3 length is 16 residues. Primers for the PCR totalled 60 Vbeta and 13 Jbeta. The method was immunoSEQ multiplex PCR; TCRdb's version includes in-frame clones alone and lacks a portion of them. This sample has some 130,000 clones; roughly four fifths occur once, and the top ten carry around 11%. This entry is derived from a study of cytomegalovirus exposure and HLA in healthy donors.

The sequencing input was PBMCs. The clonotype comes from a male donor in good health and CMV-seropositive. This chain connects TRBV28 to TRBJ2-4; 8 nucleotides align to TRBD1. CDR3 residues: CASSPPRDRAKNIQYF. In DNA form, the CDR3 reads TGTGCCAGCAGTCCCCCCCGGGACAGGGCCAAAAACATTCAGTACTTC.